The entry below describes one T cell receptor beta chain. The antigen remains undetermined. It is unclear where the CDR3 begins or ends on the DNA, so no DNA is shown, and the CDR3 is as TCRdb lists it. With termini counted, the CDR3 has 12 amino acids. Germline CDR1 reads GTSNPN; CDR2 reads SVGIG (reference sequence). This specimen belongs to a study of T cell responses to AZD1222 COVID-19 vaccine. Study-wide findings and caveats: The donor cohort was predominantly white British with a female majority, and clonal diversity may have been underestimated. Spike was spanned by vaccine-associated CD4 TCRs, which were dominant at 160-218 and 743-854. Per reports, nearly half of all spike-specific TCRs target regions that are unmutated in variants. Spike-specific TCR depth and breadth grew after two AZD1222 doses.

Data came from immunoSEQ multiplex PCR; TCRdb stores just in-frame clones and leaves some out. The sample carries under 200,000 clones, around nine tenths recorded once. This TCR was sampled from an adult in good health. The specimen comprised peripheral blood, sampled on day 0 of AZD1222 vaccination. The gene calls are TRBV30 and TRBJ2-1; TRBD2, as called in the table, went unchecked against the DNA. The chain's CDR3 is CAWSWGEGSGFF.